These 4 T cell receptor beta chains originate from one sample sequenced in a study of OX40 agonist ivuxolimab in advanced cancers. Libraries were prepared by immunoSEQ multiplex PCR; TCRdb keeps only in-frame clonotypes and omits some of them. Of 60,000 or so clones listed, approximately 90% are singletons. The source was CD4+ or CD8+ T cells sorted from blood, collected in a trial of the OX40 agonist ivuxolimab. These receptors were collected from an adult with an advanced solid tumor such as melanoma, head and neck, liver or kidney cancer.

This clone occurred once. The chain links TRBV5-1 to TRBJ2-3; D uncertain. Germline V gene sequence: CDR1 SGHRS, CDR2 YFSETQ. The V end was cut by 0 bases, the J end by 6 bases, with 2 bases between. The CDR3 runs to 11 residues. As DNA, the CDR3 is TGCGCCAGCAGCTTGGGGGATACGCAGTATTTT. Its protein product is CASSLGDTQYF.

This clone is a singleton in its sample. The chain links TRBV10-3 to TRBJ1-2; a weak D match, TRBD1 (5 bases). Germline V lookup: CDR1 ENHRY, CDR2 SYGVKD. V was cut by 2 bases and J by 0 bases, with 7 bases left in between. This CDR3 has 14 amino acids. The CDR3 is CAISERGANYGYTF. In DNA, the CDR3 is TGTGCCATCAGTGAGAGGGGAGCTAACTATGGCTACACCTTC.

The gene calls are TRBV7-9 and TRBJ2-5, with 10 bases that match TRBD1. CDR3 length: 15 residues. Germline V gene data show CDR1 as SEHNR and CDR2 as FQNEAQ (reference sequence). Trimming removed 1 base from V and 5 bases from J; junction bases left unmatched: 4. In nucleotides, the CDR3 is TGTGCCAGCAGCTTAGGACAGGGGGCGGTCGAGACCCAGTACTTC. The encoded protein is CASSLGQGAVETQYF.

The sample holds one count of this clone. Other DNA variants within this sample encode the same CDR3. V and J are TRBV5-1 and TRBJ2-3; D unclear. Germline V gives CDR1 SGHRS, CDR2 YFSETQ. CDR3 length equals 13 residues. The V and J ends lost 0 bases and 2 bases respectively, with 4 bases between them. DNA of the CDR3: TGCGCCAGCAGCTTGGAAGTCACAGATACGCAGTATTTT. Protein product: CASSLEVTDTQYF. The complete variable domain, with remaining parts taken from reference TRBV5-1 and TRBJ2-3, reads KAGVTQTPRYLIKTRGQQVTLSCSPISGHRSVSWYQQTPGQGLQFLFEYFSETQRNKGNFPGRFSGRQFSNSRSEMNVSTLELGDSALYLCASSLEVTDTQYFGPGTRLTVL.